Given below is one T cell receptor beta chain in context. The antigen is unknown. This entry belongs to a study of early T cells in non-severe SARS-CoV-2 infection. Germline CDR1 LGHNA, CDR2 YNFKEQ. The CDR3 spans 16 residues. V shed 4 bases and J shed 2 bases, with 18 bases lying between them. Study-wide results and caveats: Matching with VDJdb favored anti-spike CD8 responses (missing private and CD4 specificities).

Separate cDNA molecules each had unique molecular identifiers attached to them. TCRdb re-derived calls from the 5' RACE reads in MiXCR, one entry per CDR3 protein. The sample lists some 82,000 distinct CDR3 sequences; over 9.5% were seen once. The clonotype was recovered from an adult who was a healthcare worker with PCR-confirmed SARS-CoV-2 infection or an uninfected control (not recorded which). The chain recombines TRBV4-2 with TRBJ2-7; perhaps D is TRBD1 or TRBD2 (5 bases each). The sample in question was whole blood, obtained at baseline. The CDR3 is CASSRQSGTRPYEQYF. CDR3 DNA: TGTGCCAGCAGCCGGCAGTCAGGGACCCGCCCCTACGAGCAGTACTTC.